The 30 T cell receptor beta chains given below trace back to one sample, sequenced in a study of PD-L1 blockade in urothelial cancer. Described time point: peripheral blood 6 weeks after treatment start. The assay was immunoSEQ multiplex PCR, and TCRdb's table has in-frame clones only and misses some. This sample has roughly 45,000 clones, with 70% to 90% found just once. The specimen was PBMCs, collected around atezolizumab (anti-PD-L1) treatment. The receptor set was obtained from a man aged 65 to 79 with urothelial cancer.

The chain has TRBV25-1 and TRBJ2-3, with 8 nucleotides matching TRBD2. J was trimmed by 2 bases and V by 8 bases; bases with no gene match: 3. CDR3 size: 13 residues. Germline loops: CDR1 MGHDK, CDR2 SYGVNS. The CDR3 DNA reads TGTGCCAGCGGCGGACTAGCCACAGATACGCAGTATTTT. Amino acids: CASGGLATDTQYF.

The chain employs TRBV2 and TRBJ2-1; no firm D call. Trimming cost V 3 bases and J 8 bases, with 8 bases left between them. CDR3 length: 12 residues. In germline, CDR1 is SNHLY, CDR2 FYNNEI. The CDR3 nucleotides read TGTGCCAGCAGTGATTCTGGCTATGAGCAGTTCTTC. Translated: CASSDSGYEQFF. Together with reference TRBV2 and TRBJ2-1, the CDR3 gives the full variable domain: EPEVTQTPSHQVTQMGQEVILRCVPISNHLYFYWYRQILGQKVEFLVSFYNNEISEKSEIFDDQFSVERPDGSNFTLKIRSTKLEDSAMYFCASSDSGYEQFFGPGTRLTVL.

This clone has just one count. The V gene is TRBV28, the J gene TRBJ2-7; D remains ambiguous. V gave up 5 bases and J gave up 0 bases, with 8 bases separating them. This CDR3 region has 13 residues. CDR1 MDHEN and CDR2 SYDVKM come from the germline V gene. The CDR3 here is CASSRYVSYEQYF. In DNA form, the CDR3 reads TGTGCCAGCAGTCGGTACGTCTCCTACGAGCAGTACTTC.

CDR3 sequence reads: CASSLAGGEYEQYF. CDR3 DNA sequence: TGTGCCAGCAGCTTAGCGGGAGGGGAGTACGAGCAGTACTTC. The chain couples TRBV11-2 to TRBJ2-7; 8 positions match TRBD2. Germline V lookup: CDR1 SGHAT, CDR2 FQNNGV. V lost 1 base and J lost 4; bases outside the gene matches: 3. The CDR3 is 14 residues long.

This chain connects TRBV6-5 to TRBJ1-1, with TRBD1 matching 7 bases. The V gene end was trimmed by 6 bases and the J gene end by 1 base; junction bases not matched to a gene: 5. Germline V gene data show CDR1 as MNHEY and CDR2 as SVGAGI. The CDR3 length is 14 residues. CDR3 DNA sequence: TGTGCCAGCAGAGACAGGGACGGGAACACTGAAGCTTTCTTT. Residues: CASRDRDGNTEAFF.

The V and J genes are TRBV7-9 and TRBJ2-3; weak D call: TRBD2 (6 bases). Germline lookup yields CDR1 SEHNR and CDR2 FQNEAQ (reference sequence). CDR3 length: 14 amino acids. The germline V and J ends were trimmed by 6 bases and 2 bases, with 12 bases remaining between them. The CDR3 sequence is CASRGLSNTDTQYF. Here the CDR3 DNA reads TGTGCCAGCAGGGGACTTTCAAACACAGATACGCAGTATTTT.

This clone was seen only a few times. The rearrangement links TRBV7-9 to TRBJ1-2, with 10 positions matching TRBD1. J gave up 5 bases and V 2 bases, and 2 bases lay outside the gene matches. Germline CDR1 reads SEHNR; CDR2 reads FQNEAQ (reference sequence). This CDR3 is built from 14 residues. The DNA of the CDR3 is TGTGCCAGCAGCTTAAGGGACAGGGGATATGGCTACACCTTC. This codes for CASSLRDRGYGYTF.

Here the CDR3 reads CASSLMSAGLTYEQYF. The CDR3 nucleotides are TGTGCCAGCAGCTTAATGTCGGCGGGCCTAACCTACGAGCAGTACTTC. The chain has TRBV11-2 and TRBJ2-7; D perhaps matches TRBD2 (5 bases). The CDR3 spans 16 residues. V was clipped by 2 bases and J by 2 bases, with 16 bases between them. Germline loops: CDR1 SGHAT, CDR2 FQNNGV.

In this sample, this clone turned up a few times. The chain uses TRBV5-1 and TRBJ2-7, with 7 bases lining up with TRBD1. Germline V gene lookup returns CDR1 SGHRS and CDR2 YFSETQ. The J segment lost 6 bases and the V segment lost 1 base, leaving 7 bases of the junction unmatched. CDR3 length: 14 residues. CDR3 in amino acids: CASSLRDRPFEQYF. In DNA, the CDR3 is TGCGCCAGCAGCTTGCGGGACAGACCTTTCGAGCAGTACTTC.

This rearrangement joins TRBV9 to TRBJ2-2, with no clear D. CDR1 is SGDLS, CDR2 YYNGEE, per germline. Trimming shortened V by 4 bases and J by 1 base, and 11 bases separated the two germline ends. CDR3 length equals 15 residues. DNA for the CDR3: TGTGCCAGCAGCTTATCAACTTTGAACACCGGGGAGCTGTTTTTT. Translating gives CASSLSTLNTGELFF.

The rearrangement uses TRBV10-3 and TRBJ2-7; 8 nucleotides match TRBD1. V was pared by 1 base and J by 4 bases, with 6 bases of the junction left unmatched. This CDR3 spans 15 amino acids. Germline CDR1 ENHRY, CDR2 SYGVKD. CDR3 amino acids: CAISELSGGTYEQYF. In DNA, the CDR3 is TGTGCCATCAGTGAGTTGTCAGGGGGCACATACGAGCAGTACTTC.

The chain joins TRBV7-6 to TRBJ2-5; 14 bases map to TRBD2. V dropped 5 bases and J dropped 3; count of bases not matched to a gene: 5. The CDR3 is made up of 16 amino acids. Germline V gene lookup returns CDR1 SGHVS and CDR2 FNYEAQ. The CDR3 DNA is TGTGCCAGCAGCCCCTCGACTAGCGGGAGGGAAGAGACCCAGTACTTC. This sequence encodes CASSPSTSGREETQYF.

The genes are TRBV12-5 and TRBJ2-3; 12 bases align to TRBD2. The CDR3 sequence is 17 residues long. Germline values: CDR1 LGHNT, CDR2 FRNRAP. V shed 1 base and J 5 bases; nucleotides not matched to a gene: 7. The CDR3 spells CASGLGLTSGRIDTQYF. The CDR3 nucleotides read TGTGCTAGTGGTTTGGGCTTGACTAGCGGGAGAATAGATACGCAGTATTTT.

The chain is built from TRBV7-2 and TRBJ1-1; D call uncertain. V was clipped by 5 bases and J by 8 bases, with 12 bases between them. CDR1 and CDR2 (germline): SGHTA, FQGNSA. The CDR3 length is 12 residues. The DNA of the CDR3 is TGTGCCAGCAGCCACCTTCCGGGAGAAGCTTTCTTT. Its translation is CASSHLPGEAFF. Supplemented by reference TRBV7-2 and TRBJ1-1, the full variable domain reads GAGVSQSPSNKVTEKGKDVELRCDPISGHTALYWYRQSLGQGLEFLIYFQGNSAPDKSGLPSDRFSAERTGGSVSTLTIQRTQQEDSAVYLCASSHLPGEAFFGQGTRLTVV.

The rearrangement links TRBV19 to TRBJ2-1, with D uncertain. Between the trimmed V and J ends, which lost 1 base and 5 bases, there was a span of 6 bases. The CDR3 extends over 13 amino acids. The germline V gene has CDR1 LNHDA and CDR2 SQIVND (reference sequence). The CDR3 coding sequence is TGTGCCAGTAGTATAGTTAGCAACAATGAGCAGTTCTTC. Encoded protein: CASSIVSNNEQFF.

V usage is TRBV2 and J usage is TRBJ1-4, with TRBD1 identical over 7 bases. V trimming: 6 bases; J trimming: 8 bases; junction bases outside the gene matches: 6. This CDR3 has 13 amino acids. Germline V lookup: CDR1 SNHLY, CDR2 FYNNEI. CDR3 nucleotides: TGTGCCAGCAGCCCGACAGGGAGGGAAAAACTGTTTTTT. This codes for CASSPTGREKLFF.

The V call is TRBV30, the J call TRBJ2-1, with TRBD2 matching 10 bases. The CDR3 length is 15 residues. The ends lost 1 base at V and 7 bases at J; junction bases unmatched: 7. Germline V CDR1 and CDR2: GTSNPN, SVGIG (reference sequence). CDR3 loop: CAWSGLAGLRNEQFF. CDR3 bases: TGTGCCTGGAGTGGACTAGCGGGCCTTCGTAATGAGCAGTTCTTC.

The V call is TRBV10-1, the J call TRBJ1-5; a possible D gene is TRBD1 (5 bases). Germline-derived CDR1 and CDR2 are WNHNN and SYGVQD (reference sequence). V shed 8 bases and J shed 6 bases, with 11 bases lying between them. The CDR3 has 12 amino acids. The CDR3 spells CASGQGGQPQHF. CDR3 DNA sequence: TGCGCCAGCGGTCAGGGAGGTCAGCCCCAGCATTTT.

The chain recombines TRBV7-2 with TRBJ2-2; D unresolved. V was pared by 1 base and J by 5 bases, with 5 bases between. From germline, CDR1 is SGHTA and CDR2 FQGNSA. This CDR3 spans 13 amino acids. The CDR3 region is CASSLDSTGELFF. CDR3 in DNA: TGTGCCAGCAGCTTAGACAGTACCGGGGAGCTGTTTTTT.

The genes are TRBV19 and TRBJ1-4; D is possibly TRBD1 (5 bases). The germline CDR1 and CDR2 sequences are LNHDA and SQIVND (reference sequence). The CDR3 covers 14 residues. Trimming took 3 bases from V and 5 from J, leaving 10 bases between them. DNA for the CDR3: TGTGCCAGTAGTATCCAGAGACAGAATGAAAAACTGTTTTTT. It translates to CASSIQRQNEKLFF.

This clone occurred once. V gene TRBV29-1 combines with J gene TRBJ2-3; TRBD2 aligns across 15 bases. V shed 3 bases, J shed 2 bases, and the junction held 3 bases outside the gene matches. The CDR3 has 16 amino acids. Germline V gene data show CDR1 as SQVTM and CDR2 as ANQGSEA. The CDR3 sequence: CSVDGTSGRNTDTQYF. CDR3 bases: TGCAGCGTTGATGGGACTAGCGGGAGGAACACAGATACGCAGTATTTT.

This chain links TRBV7-3 with TRBJ2-7; 7 nucleotides line up with TRBD2. CDR1 and CDR2 from the germline V gene are SGHTA and FQGTGA. The V segment lost 2 bases and the J segment 1 base; nucleotides outside the gene matches: 5. The CDR3 is 15 residues long. CDR3 DNA sequence: TGTGCCAGCAGCTTAGGTCTAGCGGATTCCTACGAGCAGTACTTC. Amino acids: CASSLGLADSYEQYF.

The chain recombines TRBV18 with TRBJ2-7; 9 bases align to TRBD2. Germline loops: CDR1 KGHSH, CDR2 LQKENI. This CDR3 spans 19 amino acids. The ends lost 2 bases at V and 1 base at J; junction bases unmatched: 15. The CDR3 sequence: CASSPGPGEPSGRSYEQYF. Here the CDR3 DNA reads TGTGCCAGCTCACCAGGCCCGGGGGAACCGAGCGGGAGGTCCTACGAGCAGTACTTC. The full variable domain, completed using reference TRBV18 and TRBJ2-7, is NAGVMQNPRHLVRRRGQEARLRCSPMKGHSHVYWYRQLPEEGLKFMVYLQKENIIDESGMPKERFSAEFPKEGPSILRIQQVVRGDSAAYFCASSPGPGEPSGRSYEQYFGPGTRLTVT.

The V gene is TRBV5-1, the J gene TRBJ2-3; D might be TRBD1 (12 bases). The V end lost 3 bases, the J end lost 2 bases, and 34 bases lay between the germline ends. The CDR3 consists of 22 residues. CDR1 and CDR2 (germline): SGHRS, YFSETQ. The CDR3 DNA reads as TGCGCCAGCAGCTACCGGGACAGGGGGCAGGCGACTAGCGGGGCGATCACAGATACGCAGTATTTT. Residues: CASSYRDRGQATSGAITDTQYF.

The chain carries TRBV27 and TRBJ2-1; 11 bases align to TRBD2. V shed 5 bases and J 4 bases; nucleotides not matched to a gene: 7. The CDR3 sequence is 16 residues long. Germline assignment: CDR1 MNHEY and CDR2 SMNVEV (reference sequence). CDR3 nucleotides: TGTGCCAGCAGTCGGAGGGGGACTAGCGGATACAATGAGCAGTTCTTC. Protein: CASSRRGTSGYNEQFF.

The chain combines TRBV9 with TRBJ1-5, with TRBD1 matching 7 bases. The germline V gene has CDR1 SGDLS and CDR2 YYNGEE. This CDR3 is built from 14 residues. Trimming at V came to 3 bases and at J to 7 bases, leaving 7 bases not matched to a gene. DNA for the CDR3: TGTGCCAGCAGCGCTGACAGGGCTTGGCAGCCCCAGCATTTT. This codes for CASSADRAWQPQHF.

The gene calls are TRBV5-1 and TRBJ2-1; 8 positions agree with TRBD2. The CDR3 runs 16 residues. V was clipped by 4 bases and J by 5 bases; unmatched bases: 11. The V gene's germline CDR1 is SGHRS and CDR2 YFSETQ. CDR3 region: CASSIVPGTRDNEQFF. In nucleotides, the CDR3 is TGCGCCAGCAGCATTGTACCGGGGACTAGAGACAATGAGCAGTTCTTC.

CDR3 sequence: CASSLRGGEAFF. The CDR3 bases are TGTGCCAGCAGTTTAAGGGGTGGGGAAGCTTTCTTT. The chain recombines TRBV27 with TRBJ1-1; D might be TRBD1 (5 bases). CDR1 and CDR2 (germline): MNHEY, SMNVEV (reference sequence). The CDR3 contains 12 residues. Trimming took off 2 bases at V and 8 bases at J, with 9 bases between the two ends.

The chain links TRBV5-1 to TRBJ1-1; 9 bases are a match to TRBD1. Germline lookup yields CDR1 SGHRS and CDR2 YFSETQ. The CDR3 is 15 residues long. Trimming at V came to 4 bases and at J to 1 base, leaving 5 bases not matched to a gene. The CDR3, as DNA: TGCGCCAGCAGCCCTCGGGACAGGGAGAACACTGAAGCTTTCTTT. Its protein product is CASSPRDRENTEAFF.

This clone came up once. The V call is TRBV9, the J call TRBJ2-1; TRBD2 agrees at 13 bases. Trimming cost V 0 bases and J 7 bases; bases outside gene matches: 1. Germline values: CDR1 SGDLS, CDR2 YYNGEE. CDR3 length: 15 residues. The CDR3 region has the DNA TGTGCCAGCAGCGTAGGGACTAGCGGGAGAAATGAGCAGTTCTTC. It translates to CASSVGTSGRNEQFF.